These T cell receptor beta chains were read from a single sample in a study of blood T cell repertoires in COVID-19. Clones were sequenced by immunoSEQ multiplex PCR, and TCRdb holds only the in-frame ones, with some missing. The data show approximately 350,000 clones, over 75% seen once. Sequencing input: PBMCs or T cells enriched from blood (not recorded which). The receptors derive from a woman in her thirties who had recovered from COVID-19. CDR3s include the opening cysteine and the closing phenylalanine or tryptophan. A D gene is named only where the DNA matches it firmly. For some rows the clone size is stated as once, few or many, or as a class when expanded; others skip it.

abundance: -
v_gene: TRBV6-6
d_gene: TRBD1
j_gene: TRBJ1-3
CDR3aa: CASRGTADSGNTIYF
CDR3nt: TGTGCCAGCCGAGGGACAGCCGACTCTGGAAACACCATATATTTT

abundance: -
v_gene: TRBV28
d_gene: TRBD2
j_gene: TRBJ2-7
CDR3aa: CASSFGTSGSYEQYF
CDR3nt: TGTGCCAGCAGTTTTGGGACTAGCGGGAGTTACGAGCAGTACTTC

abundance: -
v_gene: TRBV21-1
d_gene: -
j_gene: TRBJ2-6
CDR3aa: CASSETGIAGANVLTF
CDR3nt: TGTGCCAGCAGCGAAACAGGGATAGCTGGGGCCAACGTCCTGACTTTC

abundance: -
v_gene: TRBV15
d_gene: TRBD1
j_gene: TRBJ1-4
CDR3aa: CATSRSTGGSGEKLFF
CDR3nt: TGTGCCACCAGCAGATCCACAGGGGGGAGTGGTGAAAAACTGTTTTTT

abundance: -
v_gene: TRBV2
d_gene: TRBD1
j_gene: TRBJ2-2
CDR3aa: CASDQGQGGTGELFF
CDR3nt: TGTGCCAGCGACCAGGGACAGGGGGGAACCGGGGAGCTGTTTTTT

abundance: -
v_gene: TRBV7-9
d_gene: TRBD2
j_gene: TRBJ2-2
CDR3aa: CASSLVRTSDTGELFF
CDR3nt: TGTGCCAGCAGCTTAGTTAGGACTAGTGACACCGGGGAGCTGTTTTTT

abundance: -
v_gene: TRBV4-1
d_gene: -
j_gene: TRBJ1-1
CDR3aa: CASSPGQWGNTEAFF
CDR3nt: TGCGCCAGCAGCCCAGGACAGTGGGGGAACACTGAAGCTTTCTTT

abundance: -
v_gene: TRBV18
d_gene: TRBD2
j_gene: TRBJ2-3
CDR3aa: CASSPGLAGELRSQYF
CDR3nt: TGTGCCAGCTCACCCGGACTAGCGGGAGAGCTCCGTTCGCAGTATTTT

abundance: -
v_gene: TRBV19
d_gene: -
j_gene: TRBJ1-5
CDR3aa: CASRAGSQPQHF
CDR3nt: TGTGCCAGTAGAGCAGGAAGTCAGCCCCAGCATTTT

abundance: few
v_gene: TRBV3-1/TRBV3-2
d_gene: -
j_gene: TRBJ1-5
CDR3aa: CASSQDLGGDQPQHF
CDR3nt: TGTGCCAGCAGCCAAGATCTAGGAGGGGATCAGCCCCAGCATTTT

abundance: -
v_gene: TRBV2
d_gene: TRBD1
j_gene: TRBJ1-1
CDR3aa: CASSDNGQAEAFF
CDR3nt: TGTGCCAGCAGTGATAATGGACAGGCTGAAGCTTTCTTT

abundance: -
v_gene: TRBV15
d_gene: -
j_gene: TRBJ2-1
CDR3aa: CATSDGLSYNEQFF
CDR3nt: TGTGCCACCAGTGACGGACTTTCCTACAATGAGCAGTTCTTC

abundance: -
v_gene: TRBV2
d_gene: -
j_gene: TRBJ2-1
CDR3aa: CASSERSHNNEQFF
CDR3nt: TGTGCCAGCAGTGAGCGGTCTCATAACAATGAGCAGTTCTTC

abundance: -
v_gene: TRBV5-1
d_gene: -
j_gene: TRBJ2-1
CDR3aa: CASSFNNEQFF
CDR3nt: TGCGCCAGCAGTTTTAACAATGAGCAGTTCTTC

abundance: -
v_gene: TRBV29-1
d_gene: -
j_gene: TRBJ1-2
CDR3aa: CSVAAGRLADYGYTF
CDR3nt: TGCAGCGTTGCGGCAGGGCGGTTAGCTGACTATGGCTACACCTTC

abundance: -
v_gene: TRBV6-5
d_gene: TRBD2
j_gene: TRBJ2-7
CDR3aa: CASRLAGGPYEQYF
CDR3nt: TGTGCCAGCAGACTAGCGGGCGGTCCATACGAGCAGTACTTC

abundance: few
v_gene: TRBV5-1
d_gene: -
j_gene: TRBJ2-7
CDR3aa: CASSLGYFSYEQYF
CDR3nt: TGCGCCAGCAGCTTGGGTTATTTCTCCTACGAGCAGTACTTC

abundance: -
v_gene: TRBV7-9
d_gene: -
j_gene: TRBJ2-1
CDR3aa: CASTQLEQFF
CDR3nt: TGTGCCAGCACTCAGTTAGAGCAGTTCTTC

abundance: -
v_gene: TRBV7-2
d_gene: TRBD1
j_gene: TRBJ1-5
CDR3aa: CASSLAGTGNQPQHF
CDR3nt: TGTGCCAGCAGCTTAGCCGGGACAGGGAATCAGCCCCAGCATTTT